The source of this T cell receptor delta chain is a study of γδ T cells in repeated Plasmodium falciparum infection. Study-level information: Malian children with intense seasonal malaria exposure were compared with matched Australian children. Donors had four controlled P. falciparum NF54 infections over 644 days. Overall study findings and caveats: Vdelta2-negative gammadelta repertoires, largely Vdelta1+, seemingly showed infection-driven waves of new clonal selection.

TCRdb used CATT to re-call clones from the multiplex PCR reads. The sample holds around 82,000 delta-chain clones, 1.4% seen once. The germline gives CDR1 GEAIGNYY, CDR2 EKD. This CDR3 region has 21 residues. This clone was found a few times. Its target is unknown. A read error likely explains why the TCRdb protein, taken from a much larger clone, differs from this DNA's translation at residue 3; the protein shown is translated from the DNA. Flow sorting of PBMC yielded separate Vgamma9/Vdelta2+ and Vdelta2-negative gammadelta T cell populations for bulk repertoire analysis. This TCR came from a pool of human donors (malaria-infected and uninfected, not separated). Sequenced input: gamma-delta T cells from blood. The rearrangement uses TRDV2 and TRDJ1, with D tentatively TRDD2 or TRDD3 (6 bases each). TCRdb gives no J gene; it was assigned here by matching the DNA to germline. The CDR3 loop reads CARDLPSLPLGMGRYTDKLIF. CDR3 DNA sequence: TGTGCCCGTGACCTCCCTTCCCTCCCCCTGGGGATGGGGAGGTACACCGATAAACTCATCTTT.